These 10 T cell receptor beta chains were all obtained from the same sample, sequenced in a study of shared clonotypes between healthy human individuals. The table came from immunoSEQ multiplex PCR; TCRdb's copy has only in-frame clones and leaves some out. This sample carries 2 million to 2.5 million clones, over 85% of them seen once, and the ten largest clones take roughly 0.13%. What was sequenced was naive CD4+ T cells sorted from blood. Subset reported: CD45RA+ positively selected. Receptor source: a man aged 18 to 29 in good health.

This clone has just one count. The DNA of the CDR3 is TGCAGCGCCGGGACAGGGGTTGGAAACACCATATATTTT. As protein: CSAGTGVGNTIYF. The chain couples TRBV29-1 to TRBJ1-3; 10 bases map to TRBD1. Looked up from germline, CDR1 is SQVTM and CDR2 is ANQGSEA. V dropped 7 bases and J dropped 3; count of bases not matched to a gene: 3. The CDR3 totals 13 residues.

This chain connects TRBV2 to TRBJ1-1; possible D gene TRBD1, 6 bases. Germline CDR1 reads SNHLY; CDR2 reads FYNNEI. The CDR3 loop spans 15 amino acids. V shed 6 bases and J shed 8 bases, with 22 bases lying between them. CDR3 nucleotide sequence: TGTGCCAGCAGCTTTCTCCGGGACATTGATACAGAAGCTTTCTTT. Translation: CASSFLRDIDTEAFF.

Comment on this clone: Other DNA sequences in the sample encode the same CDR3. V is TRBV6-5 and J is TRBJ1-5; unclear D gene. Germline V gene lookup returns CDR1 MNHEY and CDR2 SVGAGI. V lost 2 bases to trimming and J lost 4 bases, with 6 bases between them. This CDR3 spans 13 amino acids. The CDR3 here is CASSYGGNQPQHF. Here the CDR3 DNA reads TGTGCCAGCAGTTACGGTGGGAATCAGCCCCAGCATTTT.

Here the CDR3 DNA reads TGTGCCAGTAGTGCCGGATCCGCTACCGAGCAGTACTTC. It translates to CASSAGSATEQYF. The J gene is TRBJ2-7, the V gene TRBV19; D remains unclear. The CDR3 is 13 amino acids. Germline V gives CDR1 LNHDA, CDR2 SQIVND (reference sequence). V was clipped by 5 bases and J by 6 bases, with 14 bases between them.

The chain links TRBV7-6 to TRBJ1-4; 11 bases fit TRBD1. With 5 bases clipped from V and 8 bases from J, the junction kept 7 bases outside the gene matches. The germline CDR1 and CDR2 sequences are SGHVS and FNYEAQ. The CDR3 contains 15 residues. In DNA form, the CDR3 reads TGTGCCAGCAGCCCCTGGGACAGGGGGAGAGAAAAACTGTTTTTT. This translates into CASSPWDRGREKLFF.

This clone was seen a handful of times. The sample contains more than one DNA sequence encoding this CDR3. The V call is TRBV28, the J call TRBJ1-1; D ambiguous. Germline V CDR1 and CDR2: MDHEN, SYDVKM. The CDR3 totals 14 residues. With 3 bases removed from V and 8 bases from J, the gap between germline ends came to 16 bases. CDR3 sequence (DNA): TGTGCCAGCAGTTTCCGAACCGGAGGAGGGGAAGCTTTCTTT. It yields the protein CASSFRTGGGEAFF. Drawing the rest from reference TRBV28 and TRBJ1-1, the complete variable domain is DVKVTQSSRYLVKRTGEKVFLECVQDMDHENMFWYRQDPGLGLRLIYFSYDVKMKEKGDIPEGYSVSREKKERFSLILESASTNQTSMYLCASSFRTGGGEAFFGQGTRLTVV.

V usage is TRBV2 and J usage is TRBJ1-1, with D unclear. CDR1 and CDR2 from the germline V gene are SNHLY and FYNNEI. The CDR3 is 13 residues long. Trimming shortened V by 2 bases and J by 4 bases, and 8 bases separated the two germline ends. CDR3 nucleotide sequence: TGTGCCAGCAGTGAAACCCAGATCACTGAAGCTTTCTTT. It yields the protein CASSETQITEAFF.

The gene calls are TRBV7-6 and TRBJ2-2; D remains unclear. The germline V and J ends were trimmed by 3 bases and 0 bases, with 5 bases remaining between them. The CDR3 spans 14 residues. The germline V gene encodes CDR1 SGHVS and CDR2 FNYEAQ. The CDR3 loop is CASSFEPNTGELFF. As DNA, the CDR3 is TGTGCCAGCAGCTTCGAACCGAACACCGGGGAGCTGTTTTTT.

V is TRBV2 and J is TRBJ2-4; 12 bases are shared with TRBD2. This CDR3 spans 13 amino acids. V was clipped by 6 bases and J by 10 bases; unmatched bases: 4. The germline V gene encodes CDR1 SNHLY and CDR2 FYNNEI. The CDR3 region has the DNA TGTGCCAGCAGGCTAGCGGGAGGGCCGATTCAGTACTTC. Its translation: CASRLAGGPIQYF.

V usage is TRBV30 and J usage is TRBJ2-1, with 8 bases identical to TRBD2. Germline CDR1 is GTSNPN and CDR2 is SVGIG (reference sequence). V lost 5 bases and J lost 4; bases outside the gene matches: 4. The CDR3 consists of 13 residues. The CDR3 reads CAWSTSVYNEQFF. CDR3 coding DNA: TGTGCCTGGTCGACTAGCGTATACAATGAGCAGTTCTTC. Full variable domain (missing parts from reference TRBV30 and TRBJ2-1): SQTIHQWPATLVQPVGSPLSLECTVEGTSNPNLYWYRQAAGRGLQLLFYSVGIGQISSEVPQNLSASRPQDRQFILSSKKLLLSDSGFYLCAWSTSVYNEQFFGPGTRLTVL.